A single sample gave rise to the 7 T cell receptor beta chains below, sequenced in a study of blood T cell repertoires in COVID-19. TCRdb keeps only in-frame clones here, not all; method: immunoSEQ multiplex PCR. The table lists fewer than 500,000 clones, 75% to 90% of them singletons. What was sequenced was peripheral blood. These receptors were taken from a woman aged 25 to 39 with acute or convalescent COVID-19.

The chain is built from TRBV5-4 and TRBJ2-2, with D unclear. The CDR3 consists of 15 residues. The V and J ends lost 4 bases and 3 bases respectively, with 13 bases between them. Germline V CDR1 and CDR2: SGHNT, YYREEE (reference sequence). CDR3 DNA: TGTGCCAGCAGCCTGGGCGCGTCTGACACCGGGGAGCTGTTTTTT. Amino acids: CASSLGASDTGELFF.

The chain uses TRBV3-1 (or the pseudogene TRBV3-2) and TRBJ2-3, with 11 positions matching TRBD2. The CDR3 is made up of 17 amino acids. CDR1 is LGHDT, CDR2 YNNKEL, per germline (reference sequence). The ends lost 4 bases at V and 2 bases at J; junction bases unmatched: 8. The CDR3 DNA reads TGTGCCAGCAGCCCCAGGGCTAGCGGGGGGCCCACAGATACGCAGTATTTT. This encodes CASSPRASGGPTDTQYF.

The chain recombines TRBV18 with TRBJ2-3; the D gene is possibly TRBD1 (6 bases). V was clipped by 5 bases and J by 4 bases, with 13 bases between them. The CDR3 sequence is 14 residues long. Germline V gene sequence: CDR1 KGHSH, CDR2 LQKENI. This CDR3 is CASSYNRAADTQYF. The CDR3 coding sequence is TGTGCCAGCTCATACAACAGGGCCGCAGATACGCAGTATTTT.

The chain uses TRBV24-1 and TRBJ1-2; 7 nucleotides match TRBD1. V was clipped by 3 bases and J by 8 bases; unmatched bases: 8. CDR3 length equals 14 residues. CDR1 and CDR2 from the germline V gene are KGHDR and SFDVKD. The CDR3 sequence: CATSDRVTGEGYTF. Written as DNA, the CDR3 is TGTGCCACCAGTGATCGGGTCACAGGGGAGGGCTACACCTTC.

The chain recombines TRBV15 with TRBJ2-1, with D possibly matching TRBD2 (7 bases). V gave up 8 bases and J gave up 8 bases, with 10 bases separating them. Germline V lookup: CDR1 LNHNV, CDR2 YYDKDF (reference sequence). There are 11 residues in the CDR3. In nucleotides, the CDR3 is TGTGCCACCGGGGGGGCGGATGAGCAGTTCTTC. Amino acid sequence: CATGGADEQFF.

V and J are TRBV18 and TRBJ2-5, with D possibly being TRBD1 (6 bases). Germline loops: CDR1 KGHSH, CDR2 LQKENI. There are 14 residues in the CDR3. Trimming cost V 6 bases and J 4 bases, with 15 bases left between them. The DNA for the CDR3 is TGTGCCAGCTCCCCGCCAGGGGAGAGAGAGACCCAGTACTTC. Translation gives CASSPPGERETQYF.

CDR3 coding DNA: TGTGCCAGCAGCATGGGACAGGGTAATCAGCCCCAGCATTTT. Encoded protein: CASSMGQGNQPQHF. The gene calls are TRBV5-6 and TRBJ1-5; 9 positions match TRBD1. Looked up from germline, CDR1 is SGHDT and CDR2 is YYEEEE. V shed 4 bases, J shed 4 bases, and the junction held 3 bases outside the gene matches. CDR3 length equals 14 residues.